The present entry profiles one T cell receptor beta chain with its context. Its specificity is unknown. The CDR3 is 14 amino acids. After removal of 6 bases from V and 13 bases from J, the junction contained 7 bases not matched to a gene. Germline-derived CDR1 and CDR2 are MNHEY and SVGAGI. The TCR cDNA carried a universal primer site and UMIs from 5'RACE template switching. TCRdb re-derived calls from the 5' RACE reads in MiXCR, one entry per CDR3 protein. The sample includes roughly 250,000 distinct CDR3 sequences, under 15% of them seen just once. The entry originates in a study of T cells after yellow fever vaccination. Study findings and constraints: Contamination by abundant bulk-population clonotypes could be present in FACS-sorted repertoires. Peaking on day 5 versus 15, the secondary response was faster but weaker. Post-booster repertoires again held most primary-vaccination clones (roughly 96% CD4, 88% CD8).

The V gene is TRBV6-5, the J gene TRBJ2-1; 15 bases match TRBD2. Material: CD4+ T cells sorted from PBMCs, obtained 45 days after the yellow fever booster vaccination. The clonotype comes from a man younger than 45 who received the YFV17D yellow fever vaccine. The CDR3 is CASRLGLAGGPQFF. In DNA form, the CDR3 reads TGTGCCAGCAGACTCGGACTAGCGGGAGGGCCACAGTTCTTC.